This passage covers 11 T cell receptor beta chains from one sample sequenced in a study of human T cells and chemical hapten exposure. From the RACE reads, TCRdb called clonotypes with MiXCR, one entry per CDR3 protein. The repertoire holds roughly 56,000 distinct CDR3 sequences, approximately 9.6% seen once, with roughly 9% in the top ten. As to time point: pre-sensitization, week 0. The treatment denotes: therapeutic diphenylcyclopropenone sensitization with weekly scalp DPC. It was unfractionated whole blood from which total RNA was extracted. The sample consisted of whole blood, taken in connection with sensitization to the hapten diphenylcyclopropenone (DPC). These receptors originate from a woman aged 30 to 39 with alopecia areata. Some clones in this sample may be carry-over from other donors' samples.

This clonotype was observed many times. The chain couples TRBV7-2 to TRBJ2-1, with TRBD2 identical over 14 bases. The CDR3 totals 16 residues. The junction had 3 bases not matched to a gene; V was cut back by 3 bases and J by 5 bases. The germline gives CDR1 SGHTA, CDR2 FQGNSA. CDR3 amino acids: CASSFQGLAGDNEQFF. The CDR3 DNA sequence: TGTGCCAGCAGCTTCCAGGGACTAGCGGGGGACAATGAGCAGTTCTTC.

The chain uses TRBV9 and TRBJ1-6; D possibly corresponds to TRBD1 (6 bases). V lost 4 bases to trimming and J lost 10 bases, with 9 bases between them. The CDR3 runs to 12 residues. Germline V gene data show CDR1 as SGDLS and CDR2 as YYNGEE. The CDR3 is CASSSQGSPLHF. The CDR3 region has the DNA TGTGCCAGCAGCTCACAGGGATCACCCCTCCACTTT.

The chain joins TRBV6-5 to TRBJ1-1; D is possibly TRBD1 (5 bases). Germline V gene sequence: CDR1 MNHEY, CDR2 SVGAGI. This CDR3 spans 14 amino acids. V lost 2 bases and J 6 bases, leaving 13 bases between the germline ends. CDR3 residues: CASSYGGSGPEAFF. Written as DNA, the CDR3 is TGTGCCAGCAGTTACGGGGGGTCGGGGCCTGAAGCTTTCTTT.

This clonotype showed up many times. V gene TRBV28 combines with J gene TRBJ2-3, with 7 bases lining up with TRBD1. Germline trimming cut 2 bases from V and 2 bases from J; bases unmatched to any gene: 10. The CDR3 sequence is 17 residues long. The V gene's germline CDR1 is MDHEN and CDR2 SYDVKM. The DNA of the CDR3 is TGTGCCAGCAGTTTAGAGCCTGGGACAGTATCCACAGATACGCAGTATTTT. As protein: CASSLEPGTVSTDTQYF.

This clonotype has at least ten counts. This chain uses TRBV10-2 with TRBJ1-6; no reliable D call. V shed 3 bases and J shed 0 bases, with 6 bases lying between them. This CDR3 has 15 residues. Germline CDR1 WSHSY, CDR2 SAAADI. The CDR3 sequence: CASSEAGSYNSPLHF. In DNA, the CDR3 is TGCGCCAGCAGTGAAGCGGGCTCCTATAATTCACCCCTCCACTTT.

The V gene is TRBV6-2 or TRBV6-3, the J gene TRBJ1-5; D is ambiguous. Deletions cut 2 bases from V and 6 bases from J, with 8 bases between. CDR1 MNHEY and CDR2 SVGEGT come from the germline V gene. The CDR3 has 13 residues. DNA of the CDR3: TGTGCCAGCAGTTACGGGATCCCTCAGCCCCAGCATTTT. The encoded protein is CASSYGIPQPQHF.

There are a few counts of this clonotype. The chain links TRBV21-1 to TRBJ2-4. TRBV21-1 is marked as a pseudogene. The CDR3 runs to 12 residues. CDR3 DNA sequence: TGTGCCAGCAGCAAAGAAGCGAACATTCAGTACTTC. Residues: CASSKEANIQYF.

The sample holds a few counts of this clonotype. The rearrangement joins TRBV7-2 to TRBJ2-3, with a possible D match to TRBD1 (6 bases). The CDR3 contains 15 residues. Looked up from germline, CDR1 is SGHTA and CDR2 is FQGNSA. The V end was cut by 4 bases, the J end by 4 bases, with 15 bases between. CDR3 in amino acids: CASSSTGHTADTQYF. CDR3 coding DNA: TGTGCCAGCAGCTCAACGGGACACACAGCAGATACGCAGTATTTT.

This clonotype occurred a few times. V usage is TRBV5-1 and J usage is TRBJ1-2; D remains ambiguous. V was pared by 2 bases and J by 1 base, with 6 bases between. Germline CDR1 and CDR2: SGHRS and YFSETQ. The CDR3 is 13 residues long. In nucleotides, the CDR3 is TGCGCCAGCAGCTTAAACAGTAACTATGGCTACACCTTC. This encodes CASSLNSNYGYTF.

CDR3 sequence reads: CASSSSGNFDEQFF. CDR3 coding DNA: TGTGCCAGCAGCTCCTCCGGCAACTTCGATGAGCAGTTCTTC. The chain links TRBV7-2 to TRBJ2-1; D unclear. This CDR3 is 14 amino acids long. Trimming left V 4 bases short and J 8 bases short, with 15 bases between. The germline V gene has CDR1 SGHTA and CDR2 FQGNSA.

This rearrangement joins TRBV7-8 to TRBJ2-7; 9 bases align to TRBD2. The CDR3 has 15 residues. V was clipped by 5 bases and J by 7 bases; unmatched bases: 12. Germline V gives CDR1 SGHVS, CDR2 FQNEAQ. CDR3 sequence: CASSRSGGSGGEQYF. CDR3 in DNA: TGTGCCAGCAGCCGTTCAGGCGGTAGCGGGGGAGAGCAGTACTTC.